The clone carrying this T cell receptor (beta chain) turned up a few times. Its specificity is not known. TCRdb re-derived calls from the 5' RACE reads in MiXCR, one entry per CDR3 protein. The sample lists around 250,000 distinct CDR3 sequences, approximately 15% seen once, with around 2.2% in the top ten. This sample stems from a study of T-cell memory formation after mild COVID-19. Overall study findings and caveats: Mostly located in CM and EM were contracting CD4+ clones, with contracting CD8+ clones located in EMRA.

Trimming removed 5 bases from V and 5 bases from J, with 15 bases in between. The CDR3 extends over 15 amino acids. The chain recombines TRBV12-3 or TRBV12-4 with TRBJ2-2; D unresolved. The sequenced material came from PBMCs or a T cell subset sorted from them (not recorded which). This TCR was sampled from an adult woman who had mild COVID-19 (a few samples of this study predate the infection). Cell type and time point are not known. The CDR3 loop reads CASSPRRLGTGELFF. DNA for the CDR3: TGTGCCAGCAGTCCCCGTCGACTTGGGACCGGGGAGCTGTTTTTT.